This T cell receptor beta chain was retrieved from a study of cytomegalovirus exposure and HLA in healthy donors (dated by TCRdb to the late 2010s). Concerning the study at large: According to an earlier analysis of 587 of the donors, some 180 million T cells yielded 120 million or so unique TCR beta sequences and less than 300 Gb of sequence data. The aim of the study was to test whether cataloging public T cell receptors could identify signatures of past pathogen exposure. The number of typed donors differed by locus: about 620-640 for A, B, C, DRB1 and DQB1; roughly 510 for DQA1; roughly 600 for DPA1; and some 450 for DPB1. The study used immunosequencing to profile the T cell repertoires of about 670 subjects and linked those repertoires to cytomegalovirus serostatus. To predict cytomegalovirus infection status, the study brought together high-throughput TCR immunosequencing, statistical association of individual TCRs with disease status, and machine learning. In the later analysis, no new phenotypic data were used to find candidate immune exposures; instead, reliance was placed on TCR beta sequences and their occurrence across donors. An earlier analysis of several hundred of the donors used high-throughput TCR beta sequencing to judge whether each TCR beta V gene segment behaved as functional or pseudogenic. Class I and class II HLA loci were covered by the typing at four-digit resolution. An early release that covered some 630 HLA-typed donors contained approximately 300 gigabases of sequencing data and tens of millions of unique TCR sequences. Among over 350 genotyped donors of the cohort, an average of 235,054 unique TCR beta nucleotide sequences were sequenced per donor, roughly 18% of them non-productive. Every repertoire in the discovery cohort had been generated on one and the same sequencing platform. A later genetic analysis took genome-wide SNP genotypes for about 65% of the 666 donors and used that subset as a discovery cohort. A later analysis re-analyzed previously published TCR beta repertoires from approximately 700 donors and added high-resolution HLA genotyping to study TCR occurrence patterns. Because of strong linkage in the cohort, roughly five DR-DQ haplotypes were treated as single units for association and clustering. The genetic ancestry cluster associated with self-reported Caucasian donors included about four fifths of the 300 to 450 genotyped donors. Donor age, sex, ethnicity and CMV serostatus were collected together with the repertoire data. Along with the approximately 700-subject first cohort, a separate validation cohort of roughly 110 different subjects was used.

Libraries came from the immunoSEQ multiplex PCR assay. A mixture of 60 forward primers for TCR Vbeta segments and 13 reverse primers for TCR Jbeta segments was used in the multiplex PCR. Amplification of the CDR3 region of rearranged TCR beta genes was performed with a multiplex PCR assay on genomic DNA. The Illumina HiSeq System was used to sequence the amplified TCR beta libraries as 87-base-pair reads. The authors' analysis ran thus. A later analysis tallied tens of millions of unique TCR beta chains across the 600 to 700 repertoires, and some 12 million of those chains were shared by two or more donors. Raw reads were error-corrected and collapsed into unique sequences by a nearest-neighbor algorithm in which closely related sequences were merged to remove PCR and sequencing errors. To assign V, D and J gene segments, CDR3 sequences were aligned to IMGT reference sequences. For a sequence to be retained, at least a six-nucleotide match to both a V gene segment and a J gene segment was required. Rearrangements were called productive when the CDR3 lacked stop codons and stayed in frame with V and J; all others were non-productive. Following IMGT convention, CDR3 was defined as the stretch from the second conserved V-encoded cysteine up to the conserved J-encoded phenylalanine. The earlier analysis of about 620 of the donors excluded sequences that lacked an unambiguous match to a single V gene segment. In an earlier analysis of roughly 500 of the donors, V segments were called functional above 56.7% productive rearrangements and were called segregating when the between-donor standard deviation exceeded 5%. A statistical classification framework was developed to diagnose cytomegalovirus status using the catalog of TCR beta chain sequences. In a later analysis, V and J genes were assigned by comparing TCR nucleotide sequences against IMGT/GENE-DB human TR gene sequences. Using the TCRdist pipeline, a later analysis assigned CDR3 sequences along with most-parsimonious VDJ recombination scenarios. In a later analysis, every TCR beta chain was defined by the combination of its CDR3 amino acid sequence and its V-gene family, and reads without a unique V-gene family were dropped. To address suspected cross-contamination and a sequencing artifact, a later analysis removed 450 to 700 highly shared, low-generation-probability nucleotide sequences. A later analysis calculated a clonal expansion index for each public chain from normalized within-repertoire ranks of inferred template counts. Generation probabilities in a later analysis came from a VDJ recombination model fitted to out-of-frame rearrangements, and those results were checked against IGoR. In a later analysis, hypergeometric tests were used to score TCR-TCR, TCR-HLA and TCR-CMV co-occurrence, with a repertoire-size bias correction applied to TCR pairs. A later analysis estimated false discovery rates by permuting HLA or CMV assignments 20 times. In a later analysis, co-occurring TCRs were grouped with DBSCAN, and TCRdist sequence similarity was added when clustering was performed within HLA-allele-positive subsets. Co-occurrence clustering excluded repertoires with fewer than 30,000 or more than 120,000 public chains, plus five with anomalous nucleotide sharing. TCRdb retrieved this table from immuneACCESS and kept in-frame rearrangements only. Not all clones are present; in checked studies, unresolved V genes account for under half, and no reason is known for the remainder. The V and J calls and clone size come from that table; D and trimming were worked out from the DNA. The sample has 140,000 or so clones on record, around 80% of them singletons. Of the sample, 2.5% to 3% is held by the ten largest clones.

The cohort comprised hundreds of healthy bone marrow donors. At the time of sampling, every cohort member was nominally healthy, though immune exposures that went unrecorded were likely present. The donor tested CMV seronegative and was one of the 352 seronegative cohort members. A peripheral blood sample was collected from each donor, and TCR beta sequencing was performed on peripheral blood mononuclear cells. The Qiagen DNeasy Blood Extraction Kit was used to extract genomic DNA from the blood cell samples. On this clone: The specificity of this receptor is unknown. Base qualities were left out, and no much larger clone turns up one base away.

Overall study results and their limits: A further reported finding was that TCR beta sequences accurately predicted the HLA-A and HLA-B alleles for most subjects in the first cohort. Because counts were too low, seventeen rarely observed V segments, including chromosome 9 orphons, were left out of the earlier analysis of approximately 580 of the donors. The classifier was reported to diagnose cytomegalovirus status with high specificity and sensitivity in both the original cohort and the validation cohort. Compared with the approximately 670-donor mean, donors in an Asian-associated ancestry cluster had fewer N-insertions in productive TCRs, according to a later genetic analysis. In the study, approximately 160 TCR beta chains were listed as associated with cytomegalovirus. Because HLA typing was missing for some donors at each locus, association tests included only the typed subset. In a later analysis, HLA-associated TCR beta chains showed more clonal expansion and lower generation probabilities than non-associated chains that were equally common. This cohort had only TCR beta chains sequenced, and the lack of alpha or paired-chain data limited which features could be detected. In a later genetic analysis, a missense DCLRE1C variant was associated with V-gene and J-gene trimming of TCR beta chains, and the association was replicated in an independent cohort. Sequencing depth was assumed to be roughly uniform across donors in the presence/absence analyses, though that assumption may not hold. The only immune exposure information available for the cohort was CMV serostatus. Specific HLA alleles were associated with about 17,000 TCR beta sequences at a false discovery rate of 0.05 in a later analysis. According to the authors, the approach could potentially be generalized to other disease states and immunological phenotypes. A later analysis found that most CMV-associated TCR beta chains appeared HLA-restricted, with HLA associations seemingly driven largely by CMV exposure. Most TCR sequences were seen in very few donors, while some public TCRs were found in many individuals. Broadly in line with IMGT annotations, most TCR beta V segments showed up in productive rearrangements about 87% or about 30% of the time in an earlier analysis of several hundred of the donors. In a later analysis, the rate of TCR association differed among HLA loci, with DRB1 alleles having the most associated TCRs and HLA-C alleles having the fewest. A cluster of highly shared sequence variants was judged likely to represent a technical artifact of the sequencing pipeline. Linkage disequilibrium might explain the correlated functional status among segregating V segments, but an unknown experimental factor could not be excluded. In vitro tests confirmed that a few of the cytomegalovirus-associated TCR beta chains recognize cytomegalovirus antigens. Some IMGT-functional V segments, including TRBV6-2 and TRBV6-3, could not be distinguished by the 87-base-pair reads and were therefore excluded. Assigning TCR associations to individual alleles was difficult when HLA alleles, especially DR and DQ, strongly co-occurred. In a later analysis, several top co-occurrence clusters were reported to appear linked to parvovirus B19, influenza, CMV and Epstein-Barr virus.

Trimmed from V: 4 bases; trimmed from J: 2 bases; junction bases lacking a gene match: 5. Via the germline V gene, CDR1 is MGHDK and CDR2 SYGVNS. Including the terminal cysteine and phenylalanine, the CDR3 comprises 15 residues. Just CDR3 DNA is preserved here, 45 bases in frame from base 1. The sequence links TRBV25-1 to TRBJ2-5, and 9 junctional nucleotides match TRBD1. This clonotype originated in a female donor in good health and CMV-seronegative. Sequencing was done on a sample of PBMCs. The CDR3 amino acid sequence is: CASSGGQGGQETQYF. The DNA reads TGTGCCAGCAGTGGGGGACAGGGTGGGCAAGAGACCCAGTACTTC. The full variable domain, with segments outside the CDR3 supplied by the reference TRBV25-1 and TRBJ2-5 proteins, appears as EADIYQTPRYLVIGTGKKITLECSQTMGHDKMYWYQQDPGMELHLIHYSYGVNSTEKGDLSSESTVSRIRTEHFPLTLESARPSHTSQYLCASSGGQGGQETQYFGPGTRLLVL.